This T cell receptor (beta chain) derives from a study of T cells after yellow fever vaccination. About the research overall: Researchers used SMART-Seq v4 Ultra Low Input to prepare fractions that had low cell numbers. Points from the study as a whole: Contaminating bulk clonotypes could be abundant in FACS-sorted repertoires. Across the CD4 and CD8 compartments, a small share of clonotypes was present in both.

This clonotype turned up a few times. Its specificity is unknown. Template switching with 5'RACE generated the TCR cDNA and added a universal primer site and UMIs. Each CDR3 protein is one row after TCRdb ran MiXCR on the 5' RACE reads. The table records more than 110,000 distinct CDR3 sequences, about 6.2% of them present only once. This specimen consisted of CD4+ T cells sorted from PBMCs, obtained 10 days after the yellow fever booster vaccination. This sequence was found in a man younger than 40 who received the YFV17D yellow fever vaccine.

In nucleotides, the CDR3 is TGTGCCAGCAGCCGCAACAGGAACACTGAAGCTTTCTTT. Translated: CASSRNRNTEAFF. The chain combines TRBV7-8 with TRBJ1-1; D remains ambiguous. The V end was cut by 5 bases, the J end by 1 base, with 8 bases between. This CDR3 comprises 13 residues. In germline, CDR1 is SGHVS, CDR2 FQNEAQ.